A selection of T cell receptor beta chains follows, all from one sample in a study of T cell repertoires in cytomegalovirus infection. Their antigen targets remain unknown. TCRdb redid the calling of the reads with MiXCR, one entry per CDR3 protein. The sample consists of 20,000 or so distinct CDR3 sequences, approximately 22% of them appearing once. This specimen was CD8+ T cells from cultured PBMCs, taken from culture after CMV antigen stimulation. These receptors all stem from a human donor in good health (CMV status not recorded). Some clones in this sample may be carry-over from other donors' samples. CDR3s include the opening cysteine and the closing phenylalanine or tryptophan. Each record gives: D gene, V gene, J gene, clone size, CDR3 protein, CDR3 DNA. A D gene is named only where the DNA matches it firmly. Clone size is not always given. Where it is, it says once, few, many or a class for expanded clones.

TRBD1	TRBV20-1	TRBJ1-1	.	CSARDRQGRYNTEAFF	TGCAGTGCTAGAGATCGACAGGGAAGGTATAACACTGAAGCTTTCTTT
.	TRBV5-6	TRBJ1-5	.	CASSLAGASNQPQHF	TGTGCCAGCAGCTTGGCGGGCGCGAGCAATCAGCCCCAGCATTTT
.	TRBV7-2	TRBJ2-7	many	CASSWTLPGEQYF	TGTGCCAGCAGCTGGACCCTCCCCGGCGAGCAGTACTTC
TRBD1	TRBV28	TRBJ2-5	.	CASGAWAGGDQETQYF	TGTGCCAGCGGCGCATGGGCAGGGGGAGACCAAGAGACCCAGTACTTC
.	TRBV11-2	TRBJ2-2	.	CASSLGTTTGELFF	TGTGCCAGCAGCTTAGGGACGACCACCGGGGAGCTGTTTTTT
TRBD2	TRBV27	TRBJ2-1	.	CASSLSWTSGGSENEQFF	TGTGCCAGCAGTTTATCGTGGACTAGCGGGGGGAGTGAGAATGAGCAGTTCTTC
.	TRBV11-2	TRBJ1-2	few	CASSLEPGAMTNYGYTF	TGTGCCAGCAGCTTAGAACCAGGCGCAATGACTAACTATGGCTACACCTTC
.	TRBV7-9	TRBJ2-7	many	CASSFGVYEQYF	TGTGCCAGCAGCTTCGGAGTTTACGAGCAGTACTTC
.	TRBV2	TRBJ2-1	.	CASGRIVPGEQFF	TGTGCCAGCGGAAGGATAGTCCCGGGTGAGCAGTTCTTC
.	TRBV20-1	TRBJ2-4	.	CSARSGQQNIQYF	TGCAGTGCTAGGAGCGGTCAGCAAAACATTCAGTACTTC
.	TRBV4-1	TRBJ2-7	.	CASSPYGAGLYEQYF	TGCGCCAGCAGCCCCTACGGAGCGGGTTTATACGAGCAGTACTTC
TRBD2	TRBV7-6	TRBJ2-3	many	CASSPGLAGAKDTQYF	TGTGCCAGCAGCCCTGGACTAGCGGGGGCCAAAGATACGCAGTATTTT
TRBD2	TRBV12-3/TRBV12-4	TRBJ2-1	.	CASRLAGGGGNEQFF	TGTGCCAGCAGACTAGCGGGGGGGGGAGGCAATGAGCAGTTCTTC
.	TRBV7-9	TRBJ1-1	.	CASSQGHTEAFF	TGTGCCAGCAGTCAGGGACACACTGAAGCTTTCTTT
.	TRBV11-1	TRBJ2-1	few	CASSFAYNEQFF	TGTGCCAGCAGTTTCGCATACAATGAGCAGTTCTTC
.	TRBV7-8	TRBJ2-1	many	CASSLGGGGLNEQFF	TGTGCCAGCAGCTTAGGTGGGGGCGGCCTTAATGAGCAGTTCTTC
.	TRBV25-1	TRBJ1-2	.	CASSLGAKGYTF	TGTGCCAGCAGTTTAGGGGCCAAGGGCTACACCTTC
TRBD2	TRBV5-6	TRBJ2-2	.	CASSLLRGLAVFTGELFF	TGTGCCAGCAGCTTGTTACGGGGACTAGCGGTGTTCACCGGGGAGCTGTTTTTT
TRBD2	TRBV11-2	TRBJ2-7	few	CASSLQRGELEQYF	TGTGCCAGCAGCTTACAGCGGGGGGAACTCGAGCAGTACTTC
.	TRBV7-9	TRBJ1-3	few	CASSPGGAWNTIYF	TGTGCCAGCAGCCCTGGGGGGGCTTGGAACACCATATATTTT
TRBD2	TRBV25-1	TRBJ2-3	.	CASSESQRGGTDTQYF	TGTGCCAGCAGTGAATCCCAGCGGGGGGGCACAGATACGCAGTATTTT
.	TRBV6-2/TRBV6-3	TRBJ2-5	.	CASSRRYQETQYF	TGTGCCAGCAGCCGTCGTTACCAAGAGACCCAGTACTTC
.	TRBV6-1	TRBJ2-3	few	CASSDGGLMTDTQYF	TGTGCCAGCAGTGATGGGGGGCTTATGACAGATACGCAGTATTTT
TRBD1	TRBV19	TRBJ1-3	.	CASSMHRGLDTIYF	TGTGCCAGTAGTATGCACAGGGGTTTGGACACCATATATTTT
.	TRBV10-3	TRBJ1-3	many	CAISETFVVYSGNTIYF	TGTGCCATCAGTGAGACCTTTGTGGTTTACTCTGGAAACACCATATATTTT
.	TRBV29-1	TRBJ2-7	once	CSTVWAGRYEQYF	TGCAGCACCGTTTGGGCAGGGAGGTACGAGCAGTACTTC
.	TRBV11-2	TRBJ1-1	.	CASSLDPGAKTEAFF	TGTGCCAGCAGCTTAGATCCAGGGGCGAAAACTGAAGCTTTCTTT
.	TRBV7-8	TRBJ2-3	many	CASSLVGRSTDTQYF	TGTGCCAGCAGCTTAGTGGGCAGAAGCACAGATACGCAGTATTTT
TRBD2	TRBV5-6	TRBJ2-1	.	CASSLTGGQFF	TGTGCCAGCAGCTTGACGGGGGGGCAGTTCTTC
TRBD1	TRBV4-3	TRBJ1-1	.	CASSQDWLVDRGGTEAFF	TGCGCCAGCAGCCAAGATTGGTTAGTTGACAGGGGGGGAACTGAAGCTTTCTTT
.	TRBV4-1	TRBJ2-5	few	CASSQSPGGIETQYF	TGCGCCAGCAGCCAATCCCCCGGCGGGATAGAGACCCAGTACTTC
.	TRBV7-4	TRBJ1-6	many	CASSSRQQNCSPLHF	TGTGCCAGCAGCTCTCGACAGCAAAATTGTTCACCCCTCCACTTT
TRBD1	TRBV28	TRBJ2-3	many	CASSKRTGGYRTDTQYF	TGTGCCAGCAGTAAGCGGACAGGGGGCTATAGGACAGATACGCAGTATTTT
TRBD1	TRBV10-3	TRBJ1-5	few	CAISAEQGSGNQPQHF	TGTGCCATCAGTGCGGAACAGGGGTCGGGCAATCAGCCCCAGCATTTT
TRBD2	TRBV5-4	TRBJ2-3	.	CASSFLGLAGGRGTDTQYF	TGTGCCAGCAGCTTCCTGGGACTAGCGGGGGGGCGGGGAACAGATACGCAGTATTTT
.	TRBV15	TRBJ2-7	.	CATSRDRGLSYEQYF	TGTGCCACCAGCAGAGATCGTGGCCTATCGTACGAGCAGTACTTC
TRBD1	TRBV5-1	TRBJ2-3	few	CASSTDRTTSTDTQYF	TGCGCCAGCAGCACGGACAGGACAACTAGCACAGATACGCAGTATTTT
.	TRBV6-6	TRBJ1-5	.	CASSWTGLSNQPQHF	TGTGCCAGCAGTTGGACTGGACTTAGCAATCAGCCCCAGCATTTT
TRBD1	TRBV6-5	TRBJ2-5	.	CASSYGLQTGGRQETQYF	TGTGCCAGCAGTTACGGGCTACAGACAGGGGGCCGACAAGAGACCCAGTACTTC
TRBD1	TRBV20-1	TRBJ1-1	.	CSAPGRTGRNEAFF	TGCAGTGCCCCGGGCCGGACAGGGCGGAATGAAGCTTTCTTT
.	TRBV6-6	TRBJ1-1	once	CASLVWTYNNTEAFF	TGTGCCAGCTTAGTTTGGACCTACAATAACACTGAAGCTTTCTTT
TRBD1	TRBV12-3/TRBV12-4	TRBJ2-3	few	CASSLQGGIADTQYF	TGTGCCAGCAGTCTACAGGGGGGAATTGCAGATACGCAGTATTTT
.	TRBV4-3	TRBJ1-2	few	CASSQDRVGFGYTF	TGCGCCAGCAGCCAAGATAGGGTAGGCTTTGGCTACACCTTC
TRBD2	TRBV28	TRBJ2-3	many	CASSLRLAGGTDTQYF	TGTGCCAGCAGTCTACGACTAGCGGGCGGCACAGATACGCAGTATTTT
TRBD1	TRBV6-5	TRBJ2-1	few	CASSYSLQGWHNEQFF	TGTGCCAGCAGTTACTCGTTACAGGGGTGGCACAATGAGCAGTTCTTC
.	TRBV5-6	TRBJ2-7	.	CASSLRGDYEQYF	TGTGCCAGCAGCTTACGAGGGGACTACGAGCAGTACTTC
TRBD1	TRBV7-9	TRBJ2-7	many	CASSSPLQGSHEQYF	TGTGCCAGCAGCTCCCCCCTACAGGGGTCCCACGAGCAGTACTTC
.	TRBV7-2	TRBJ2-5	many	CASSPSPTENWRETQYF	TGTGCCAGCAGCCCGAGCCCGACTGAAAATTGGCGAGAGACCCAGTACTTC
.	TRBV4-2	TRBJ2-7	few	CASSQVQLTGEVEQYF	TGTGCCAGCAGCCAAGTGCAGCTAACAGGGGAGGTGGAGCAGTACTTC
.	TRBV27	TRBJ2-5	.	CASGVRSPQETQYF	TGTGCCAGCGGAGTACGGTCTCCGCAAGAGACCCAGTACTTC
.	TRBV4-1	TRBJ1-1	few	CASSHGRWENTEAFF	TGCGCCAGCAGCCACGGTAGATGGGAGAACACTGAAGCTTTCTTT
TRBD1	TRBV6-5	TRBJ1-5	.	CASSYSRQGGQPQHF	TGTGCCAGCAGTTACTCTAGACAGGGGGGACAGCCCCAGCATTTT